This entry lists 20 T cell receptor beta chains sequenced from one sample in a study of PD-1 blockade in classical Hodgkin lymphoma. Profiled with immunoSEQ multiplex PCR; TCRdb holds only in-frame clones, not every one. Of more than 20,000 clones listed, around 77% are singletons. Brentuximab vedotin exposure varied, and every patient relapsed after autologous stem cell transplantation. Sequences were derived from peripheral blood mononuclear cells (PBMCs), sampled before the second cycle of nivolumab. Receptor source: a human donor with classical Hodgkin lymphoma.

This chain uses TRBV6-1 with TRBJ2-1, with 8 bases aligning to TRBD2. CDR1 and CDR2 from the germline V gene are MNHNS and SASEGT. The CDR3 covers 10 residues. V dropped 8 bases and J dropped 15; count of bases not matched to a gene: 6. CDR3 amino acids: CASYRTSLFF. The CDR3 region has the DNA TGTGCCAGCTATAGGACTAGCCTGTTCTTC.

The chain's CDR3 is CASRHWMEGNYGYTF. As DNA, the CDR3 is TGTGCCAGCAGGCACTGGATGGAGGGCAACTATGGCTACACCTTC. This chain joins TRBV27 and TRBJ1-2; D gene unclear. The germline V gene encodes CDR1 MNHEY and CDR2 SMNVEV (reference sequence). The CDR3 length is 15 residues. Deletions cut 6 bases from V and 2 bases from J, with 16 bases between.

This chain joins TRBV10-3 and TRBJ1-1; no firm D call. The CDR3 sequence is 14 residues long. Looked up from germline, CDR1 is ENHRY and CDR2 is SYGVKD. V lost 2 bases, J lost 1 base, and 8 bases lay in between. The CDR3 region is CAISEGPKNTEAFF. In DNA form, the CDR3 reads TGTGCCATCAGTGAGGGGCCTAAGAACACTGAAGCTTTCTTT.

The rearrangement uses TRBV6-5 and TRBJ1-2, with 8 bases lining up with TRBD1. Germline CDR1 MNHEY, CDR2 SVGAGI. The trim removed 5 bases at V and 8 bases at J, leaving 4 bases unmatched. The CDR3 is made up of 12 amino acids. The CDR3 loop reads CASSRQGNGYTF. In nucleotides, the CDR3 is TGTGCCAGCAGTCGACAGGGGAACGGCTACACCTTC.

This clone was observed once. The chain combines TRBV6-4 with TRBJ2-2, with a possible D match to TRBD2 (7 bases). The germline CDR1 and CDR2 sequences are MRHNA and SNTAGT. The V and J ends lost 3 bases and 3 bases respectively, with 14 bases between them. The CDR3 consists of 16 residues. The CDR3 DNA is TGTGCCAGCAGTGATACTTACGGGGGGCACACCGGGGAGCTGTTTTTT. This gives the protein CASSDTYGGHTGELFF.

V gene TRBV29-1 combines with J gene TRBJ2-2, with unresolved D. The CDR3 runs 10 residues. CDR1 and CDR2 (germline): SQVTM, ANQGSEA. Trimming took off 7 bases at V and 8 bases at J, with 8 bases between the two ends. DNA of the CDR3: TGCAGCGGTCTCCGGGGGGAGCTGTTTTTT. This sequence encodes CSGLRGELFF.

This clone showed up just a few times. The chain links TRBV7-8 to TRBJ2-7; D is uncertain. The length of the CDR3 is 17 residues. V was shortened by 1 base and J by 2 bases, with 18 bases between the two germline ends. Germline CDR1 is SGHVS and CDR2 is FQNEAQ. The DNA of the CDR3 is TGTGCCAGCAGCTTAGGGGGTTCCCTTGTAACCCCCTACGAGCAGTACTTC. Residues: CASSLGGSLVTPYEQYF.

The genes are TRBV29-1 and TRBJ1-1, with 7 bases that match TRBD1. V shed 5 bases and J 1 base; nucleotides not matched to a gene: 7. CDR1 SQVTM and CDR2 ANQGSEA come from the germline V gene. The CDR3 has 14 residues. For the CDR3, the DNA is TGCAGCGTTCCGACAGGGCCGGGGAACACTGAAGCTTTCTTT. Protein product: CSVPTGPGNTEAFF.

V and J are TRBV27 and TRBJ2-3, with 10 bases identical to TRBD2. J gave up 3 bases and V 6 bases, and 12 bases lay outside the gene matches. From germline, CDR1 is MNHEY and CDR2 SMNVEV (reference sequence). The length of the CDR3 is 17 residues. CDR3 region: CASSYQKPGLATDTQYF. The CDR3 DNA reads TGTGCCAGCAGCTACCAAAAGCCGGGACTAGCGACAGATACGCAGTATTTT.

The CDR3 region has the DNA TGTGCCAGCAGTGAGGGTCTTAACTCAGGGGCTAATCAGCCCCAGCATTTT. Protein product: CASSEGLNSGANQPQHF. The chain links TRBV2 to TRBJ1-5; possible D gene TRBD1, 6 bases. The germline V and J ends were trimmed by 3 bases and 4 bases, with 19 bases remaining between them. This CDR3 is 17 amino acids long. Looked up from germline, CDR1 is SNHLY and CDR2 is FYNNEI.

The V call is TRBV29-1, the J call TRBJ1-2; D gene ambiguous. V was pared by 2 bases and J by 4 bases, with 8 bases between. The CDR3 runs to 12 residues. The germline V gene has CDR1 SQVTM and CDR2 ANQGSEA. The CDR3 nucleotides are TGCAGCGTTGAATTGGCCAGCTATGGCTACACCTTC. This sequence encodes CSVELASYGYTF. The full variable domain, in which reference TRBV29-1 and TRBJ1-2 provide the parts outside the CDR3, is SAVISQKPSRDICQRGTSLTIQCQVDSQVTMMFWYRQQPGQSLTLIATANQGSEATYESGFVIDKFPISRPNLTFSTLTVSNMSPEDSSIYLCSVELASYGYTFGSGTRLTVV.

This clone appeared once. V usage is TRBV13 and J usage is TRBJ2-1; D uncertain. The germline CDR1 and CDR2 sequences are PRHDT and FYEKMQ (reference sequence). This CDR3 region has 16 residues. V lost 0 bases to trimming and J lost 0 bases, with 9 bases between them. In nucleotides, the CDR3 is TGTGCCAGCAGCTTAGGGACTGGAGCCTCCTACAATGAGCAGTTCTTC. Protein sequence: CASSLGTGASYNEQFF.

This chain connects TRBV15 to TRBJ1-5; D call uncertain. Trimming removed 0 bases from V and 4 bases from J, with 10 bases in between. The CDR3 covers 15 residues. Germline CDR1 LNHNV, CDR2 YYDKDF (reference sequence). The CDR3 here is CATSRDEAENQPQHF. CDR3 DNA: TGTGCCACCAGCAGAGATGAGGCGGAGAATCAGCCCCAGCATTTT.

The CDR3 DNA sequence: TGTGCCAGCAGCTTAGCGGGAGGGCCATTTGAGCAGTACTTC. Translating it yields CASSLAGGPFEQYF. This chain joins TRBV7-9 and TRBJ2-7; 7 bases match TRBD2. CDR1 is SEHNR and CDR2 is FQNEAQ in the germline V gene (reference sequence). The V segment lost 0 bases and the J segment 7 bases; nucleotides outside the gene matches: 6. This CDR3 comprises 14 residues. Filled out from reference TRBV7-9 and TRBJ2-7, the complete variable domain reads DTGVSQNPRHKITKRGQNVTFRCDPISEHNRLYWYRQTLGQGPEFLTYFQNEAQLEKSRLLSDRFSAERPKGSFSTLEIQRTEQGDSAMYLCASSLAGGPFEQYFGPGTRLTVT.

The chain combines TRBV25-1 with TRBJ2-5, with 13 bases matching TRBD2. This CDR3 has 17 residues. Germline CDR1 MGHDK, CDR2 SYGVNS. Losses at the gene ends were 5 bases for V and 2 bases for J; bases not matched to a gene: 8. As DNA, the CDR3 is TGTGCCAGCAGTAGACTAGCGGGGGGCCCAAGTCAAGAGACCCAGTACTTC. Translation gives CASSRLAGGPSQETQYF.

The CDR3 spells CASSYSAISGNTIYF. The DNA for the CDR3 is TGTGCCAGCAGTTACTCGGCCATTTCTGGAAACACCATATATTTT. The chain links TRBV6-5 to TRBJ1-3, with no clear D. This CDR3 has 15 amino acids. V lost 0 bases, J lost 1 base, and 7 bases lay in between. The germline V gene encodes CDR1 MNHEY and CDR2 SVGAGI.

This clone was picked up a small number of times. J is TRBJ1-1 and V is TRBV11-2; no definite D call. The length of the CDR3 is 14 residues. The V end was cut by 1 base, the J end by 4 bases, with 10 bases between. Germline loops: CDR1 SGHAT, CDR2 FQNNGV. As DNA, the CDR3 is TGTGCCAGCAGCTTAGCACCTTCCGTCACTGAAGCTTTCTTT. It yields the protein CASSLAPSVTEAFF.

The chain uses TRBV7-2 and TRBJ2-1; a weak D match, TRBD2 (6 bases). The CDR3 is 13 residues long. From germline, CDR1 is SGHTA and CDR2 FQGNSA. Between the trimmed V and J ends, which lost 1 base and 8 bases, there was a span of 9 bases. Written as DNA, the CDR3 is TGTGCCAGCAGCTTAGTGGAGGGGTATGAGCAGTTCTTC. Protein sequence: CASSLVEGYEQFF.

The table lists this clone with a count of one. CDR3 in DNA: TGTGCCAGCTCACCCACAGGGATTGGCACAGATACGCAGTATTTT. Translated, it gives CASSPTGIGTDTQYF. The rearrangement uses TRBV18 and TRBJ2-3; TRBD1 might be the D (6 bases). Germline loops: CDR1 KGHSH, CDR2 LQKENI. The CDR3 loop spans 15 amino acids. Deletions cut 3 bases from V and 1 base from J, with 11 bases between.

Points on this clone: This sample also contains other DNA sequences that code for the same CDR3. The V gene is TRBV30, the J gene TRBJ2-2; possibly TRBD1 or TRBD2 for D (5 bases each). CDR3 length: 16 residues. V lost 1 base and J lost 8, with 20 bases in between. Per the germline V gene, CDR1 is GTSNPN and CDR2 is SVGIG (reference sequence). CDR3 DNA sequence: TGTGCCTGGAGTGGTGGGGGATCGCCAGTTCTGGGGGAGCTGTTTTTT. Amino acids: CAWSGGGSPVLGELFF.